A selection of T cell receptor beta chains follows, all from one sample in a study of OX40 agonist ivuxolimab in advanced cancers. TCRdb's copy holds only in-frame clones and misses some; the assay was immunoSEQ multiplex PCR. The sample holds tens of thousands of clones, approximately 82% seen once. This sample comprised CD4+ or CD8+ T cells sorted from blood, obtained in a trial of the OX40 agonist ivuxolimab. All receptors come from an adult with an advanced solid tumor such as melanoma, head and neck, liver or kidney cancer. The CDR3 runs from the conserved cysteine through the conserved F or W. Fields, in order: clone size, J gene, V gene, D gene, CDR3 DNA, CDR3 protein. D genes are given only for firm matches. Size tells how often a clone was seen (once, few, many) or the class of an expanded clone, and some rows leave it out.

NA | TRBJ2-1 | TRBV11-2 | NA | TGTGCCAGCAGCTCGCAAAGAAATGAGCAGTTCTTC | CASSSQRNEQFF
NA | TRBJ1-4 | TRBV5-1 | NA | TGCGCCAGCAGCCGGACTGGCAGCTCAACTAATGAAAAACTGTTTTTT | CASSRTGSSTNEKLFF
NA | TRBJ2-5 | TRBV21-1 | NA | TGTGCCAGCAGGCCGGGATGGTTGGGAGAGACCCAGTACTTC | CASRPGWLGETQYF
NA | TRBJ2-5 | TRBV2 | TRBD1 | TGTGCCAGCACCAAGGGACAGGGGGCGCGGGAGACCCAGTACTTC | CASTKGQGARETQYF
few | TRBJ2-7 | TRBV6-8 | NA | TGTGCCAGCAGTTACCCGGGGTACTACGAGCAGTACTTC | CASSYPGYYEQYF
NA | TRBJ2-1 | TRBV19 | NA | TGTGCCAGTAGTATAGCTAGGACCTTCCGTCTGACCCACAATGAGCAGTTCTTC | CASSIARTFRLTHNEQFF
NA | TRBJ2-7 | TRBV7-9 | TRBD1 | TGTGCCACCCAGCCGACAGGGGCCCACGAGCAGTACTTC | CATQPTGAHEQYF
NA | TRBJ2-3 | TRBV6-5 | TRBD2 | TGTGCCAGCAGCCCGGGACTAGTGCCTGCAGATACGCAGTATTTT | CASSPGLVPADTQYF
NA | TRBJ1-1 | TRBV4-3 | NA | TGCGCCAGCAGCCAAGAGTCAGTGGCTGGGGCTTTCTTT | CASSQESVAGAFF
NA | TRBJ1-1 | TRBV6-5 | TRBD1 | TGTGCCAGCAGTTGGGGGACAGCTGAAGCTTTCTTT | CASSWGTAEAFF
NA | TRBJ1-1 | TRBV19 | TRBD1 | TGTGCCAGTAGGCCTGATACCGGGACAGGGGTGAACACTGAAGCTTTCTTT | CASRPDTGTGVNTEAFF
once | TRBJ2-7 | TRBV12-1 | NA | TGTGCCAGCAGCCAAGGAAAAGGTCAGGGGGCCTCCTACGAGCAGTACTTC | CASSQGKGQGASYEQYF
NA | TRBJ1-3 | TRBV27 | NA | TGTGCCAGCAGTTTATCAGGGGGAGGTGGAAACACCATATATTTT | CASSLSGGGGNTIYF
NA | TRBJ2-1 | TRBV9 | NA | TGTGCCAGCAGCGCGGAGGGTAGCTCCTACAATGAGCAGTTCTTC | CASSAEGSSYNEQFF
NA | TRBJ2-5 | TRBV6-1 | NA | TGTGCCAGCAGTAAATACATCCGAGAGGAGACCCAGTACTTC | CASSKYIREETQYF
NA | TRBJ2-1 | TRBV6-1 | NA | TGTGCCAGCAGTTGGGAACTAGCCAATGAGCAGTTCTTC | CASSWELANEQFF
once | TRBJ2-1 | TRBV6-5 | NA | TGTGCCAGCAGTTACTCATCCAATGAGCAGTTCTTC | CASSYSSNEQFF
NA | TRBJ1-5 | TRBV29-1 | TRBD1 | TGCAGCGTTGCCACAGGGGGCGGTCAGCCCCAGCATTTT | CSVATGGGQPQHF
few | TRBJ1-5 | TRBV4-1 | NA | TGCGCCAGCAGCCAAGGGCGGGGTGGCAATCAGCCCCAGCATTTT | CASSQGRGGNQPQHF
NA | TRBJ2-5 | TRBV2 | NA | TGTGCCAGCAGTGTTGGGCTAGCGAGCCAAGAGACCCAGTACTTC | CASSVGLASQETQYF